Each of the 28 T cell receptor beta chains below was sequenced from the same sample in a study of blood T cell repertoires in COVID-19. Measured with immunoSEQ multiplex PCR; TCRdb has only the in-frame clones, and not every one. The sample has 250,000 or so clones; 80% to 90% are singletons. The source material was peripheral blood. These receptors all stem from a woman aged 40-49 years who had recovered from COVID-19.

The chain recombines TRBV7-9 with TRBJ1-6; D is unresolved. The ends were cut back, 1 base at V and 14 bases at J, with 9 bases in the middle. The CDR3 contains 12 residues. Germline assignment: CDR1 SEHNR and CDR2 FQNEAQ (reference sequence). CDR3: CASSLVEHTLHF. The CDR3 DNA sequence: TGTGCCAGCAGCTTAGTGGAGCATACCCTCCACTTT.

CDR3 DNA: TGTGCCAGCAGCTTGGCGGACACCGGGGAGCTGTTTTTT. Protein product: CASSLADTGELFF. The gene calls are TRBV5-6 and TRBJ2-2; unclear D gene. This CDR3 comprises 13 residues. Per the germline V gene, CDR1 is SGHDT and CDR2 is YYEEEE. Deletions cut 0 bases from V and 3 bases from J, with 3 bases between.

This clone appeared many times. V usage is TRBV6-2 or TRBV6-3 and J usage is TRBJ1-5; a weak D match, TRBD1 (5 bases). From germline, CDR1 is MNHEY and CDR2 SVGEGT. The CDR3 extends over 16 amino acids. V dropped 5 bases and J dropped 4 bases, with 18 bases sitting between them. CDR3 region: CASSPARGGKNQPQHF. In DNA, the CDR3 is TGTGCCAGCAGTCCGGCCCGGGGGGGGAAAAATCAGCCCCAGCATTTT.

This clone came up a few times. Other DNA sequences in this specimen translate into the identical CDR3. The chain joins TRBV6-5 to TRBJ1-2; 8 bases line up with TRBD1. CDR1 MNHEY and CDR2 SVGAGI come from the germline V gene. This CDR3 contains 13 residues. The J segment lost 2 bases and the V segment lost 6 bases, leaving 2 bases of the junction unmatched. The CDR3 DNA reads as TGTGCCAGCAGCCGGGACAGGAACTATGGCTACACCTTC. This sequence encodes CASSRDRNYGYTF.

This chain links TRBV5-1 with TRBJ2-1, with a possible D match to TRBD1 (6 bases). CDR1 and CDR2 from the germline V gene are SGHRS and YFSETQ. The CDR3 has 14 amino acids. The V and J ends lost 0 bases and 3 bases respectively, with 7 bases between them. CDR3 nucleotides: TGCGCCAGCAGCTTGGGGGACAACTACAATGAGCAGTTCTTC. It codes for CASSLGDNYNEQFF.

CDR3 nucleotides: TGTGCCAGCGGCATGACTAGCGGATATTTAGAGACCCAGTACTTC. Protein: CASGMTSGYLETQYF. V usage is TRBV11-2 and J usage is TRBJ2-5; TRBD2 matches at 9 bases. V lost 8 bases, J lost 4 bases, and 11 bases stayed unmatched. Germline CDR1 SGHAT, CDR2 FQNNGV. The CDR3 totals 15 residues.

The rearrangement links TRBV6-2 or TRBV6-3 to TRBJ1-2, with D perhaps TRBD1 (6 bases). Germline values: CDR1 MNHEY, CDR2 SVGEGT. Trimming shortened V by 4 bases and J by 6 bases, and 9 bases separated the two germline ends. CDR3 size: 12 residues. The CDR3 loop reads CASSLQGDGYTF. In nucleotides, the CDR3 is TGTGCCAGCAGTTTACAGGGAGATGGCTACACCTTC.

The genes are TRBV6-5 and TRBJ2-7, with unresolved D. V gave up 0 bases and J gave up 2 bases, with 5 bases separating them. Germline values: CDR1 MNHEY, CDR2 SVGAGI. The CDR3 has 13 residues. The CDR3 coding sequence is TGTGCCAGCAGTTACTCCCGTGCCTACGAGCAGTACTTC. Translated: CASSYSRAYEQYF.

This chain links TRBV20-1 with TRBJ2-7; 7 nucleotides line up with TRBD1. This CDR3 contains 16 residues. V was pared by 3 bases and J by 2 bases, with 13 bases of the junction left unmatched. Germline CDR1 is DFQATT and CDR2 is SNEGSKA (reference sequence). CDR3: CSASRHSGTETYEQYF. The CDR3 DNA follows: TGCAGTGCTAGTCGTCATTCCGGGACAGAGACCTACGAGCAGTACTTC.

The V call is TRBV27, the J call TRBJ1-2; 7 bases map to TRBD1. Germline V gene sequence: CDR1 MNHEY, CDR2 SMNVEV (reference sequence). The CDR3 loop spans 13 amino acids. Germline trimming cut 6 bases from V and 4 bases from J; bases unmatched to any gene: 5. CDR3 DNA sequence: TGTGCCAGCAGCATCAGGGGGGCCTATGGCTACACCTTC. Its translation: CASSIRGAYGYTF.

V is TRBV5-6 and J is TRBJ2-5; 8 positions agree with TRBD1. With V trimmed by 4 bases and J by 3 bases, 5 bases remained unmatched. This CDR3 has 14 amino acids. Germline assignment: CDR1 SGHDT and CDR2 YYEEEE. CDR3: CASSPKDREETQYF. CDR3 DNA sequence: TGTGCCAGCAGCCCCAAGGACAGGGAAGAGACCCAGTACTTC.

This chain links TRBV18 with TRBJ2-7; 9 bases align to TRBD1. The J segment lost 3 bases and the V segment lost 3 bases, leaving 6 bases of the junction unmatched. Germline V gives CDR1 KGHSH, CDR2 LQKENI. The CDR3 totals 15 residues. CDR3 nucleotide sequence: TGTGCCAGCTCACCGCGTCGGACAGGGGACTACGAGCAGTACTTC. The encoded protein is CASSPRRTGDYEQYF.

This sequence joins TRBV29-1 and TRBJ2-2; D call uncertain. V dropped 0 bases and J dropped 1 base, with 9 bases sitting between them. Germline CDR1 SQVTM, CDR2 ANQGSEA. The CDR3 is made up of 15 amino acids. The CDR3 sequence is CSVEDWAGNTGELFF. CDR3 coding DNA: TGCAGCGTTGAAGATTGGGCAGGGAACACCGGGGAGCTGTTTTTT.

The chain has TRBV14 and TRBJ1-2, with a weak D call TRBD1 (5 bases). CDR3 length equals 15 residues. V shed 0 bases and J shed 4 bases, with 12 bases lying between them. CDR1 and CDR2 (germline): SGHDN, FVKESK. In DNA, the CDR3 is TGTGCCAGCAGCCAAGACAGGGTGTCAAGCTATGGCTACACCTTC. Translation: CASSQDRVSSYGYTF.

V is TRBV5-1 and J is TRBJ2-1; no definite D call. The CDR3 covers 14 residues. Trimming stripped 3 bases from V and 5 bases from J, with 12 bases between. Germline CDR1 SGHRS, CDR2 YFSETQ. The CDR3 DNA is TGCGCCAGCAGCTCACTAACTGAACACAATGAGCAGTTCTTC. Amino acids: CASSSLTEHNEQFF.

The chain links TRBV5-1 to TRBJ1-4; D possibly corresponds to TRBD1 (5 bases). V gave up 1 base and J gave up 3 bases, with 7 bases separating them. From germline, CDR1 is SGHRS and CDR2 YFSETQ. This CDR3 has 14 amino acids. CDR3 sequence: CASSLQGANEKLFF. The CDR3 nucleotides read TGCGCCAGCAGCTTGCAAGGGGCTAATGAAAAACTGTTTTTT.

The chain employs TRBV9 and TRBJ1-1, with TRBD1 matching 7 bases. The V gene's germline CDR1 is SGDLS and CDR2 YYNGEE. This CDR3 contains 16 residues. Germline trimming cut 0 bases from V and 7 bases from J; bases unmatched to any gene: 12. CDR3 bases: TGTGCCAGCAGCGTAGCCCCGGGGACAGTGAAAGATGAAGCTTTCTTT. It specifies CASSVAPGTVKDEAFF.

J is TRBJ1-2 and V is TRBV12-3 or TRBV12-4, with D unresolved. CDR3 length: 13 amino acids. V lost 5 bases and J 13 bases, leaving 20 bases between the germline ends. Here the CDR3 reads CASSPDRGRRSTF. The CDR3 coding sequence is TGTGCCAGCAGTCCCGACCGTGGCAGGAGGAGCACCTTC.

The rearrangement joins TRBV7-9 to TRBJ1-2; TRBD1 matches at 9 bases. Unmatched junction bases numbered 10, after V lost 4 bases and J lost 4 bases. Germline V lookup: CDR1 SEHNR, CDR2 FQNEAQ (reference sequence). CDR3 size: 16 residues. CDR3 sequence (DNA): TGTGCCAGCAGCTCCAGGGACAGGGAGTCAGTCTATGGCTACACCTTC. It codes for CASSSRDRESVYGYTF.

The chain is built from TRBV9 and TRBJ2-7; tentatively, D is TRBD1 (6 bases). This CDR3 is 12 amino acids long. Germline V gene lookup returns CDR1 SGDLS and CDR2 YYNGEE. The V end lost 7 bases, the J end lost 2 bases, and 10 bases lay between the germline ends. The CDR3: CASGGRAYEQYF. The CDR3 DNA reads TGTGCCAGCGGGGGCAGAGCCTACGAGCAGTACTTC.

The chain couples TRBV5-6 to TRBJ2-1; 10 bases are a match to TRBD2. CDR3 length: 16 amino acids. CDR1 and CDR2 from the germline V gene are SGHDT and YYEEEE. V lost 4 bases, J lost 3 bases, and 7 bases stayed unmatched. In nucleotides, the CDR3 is TGTGCCAGCAGCCACCTACTAGCGGGGTACTACAATGAGCAGTTCTTC. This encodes CASSHLLAGYYNEQFF.

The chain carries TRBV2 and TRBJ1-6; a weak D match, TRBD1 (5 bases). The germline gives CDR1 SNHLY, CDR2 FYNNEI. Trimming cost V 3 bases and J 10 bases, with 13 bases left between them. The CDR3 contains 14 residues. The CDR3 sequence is CASSEGLRGSPLHF. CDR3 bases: TGTGCCAGCAGTGAGGGACTTCGTGGATCACCCCTCCACTTT.

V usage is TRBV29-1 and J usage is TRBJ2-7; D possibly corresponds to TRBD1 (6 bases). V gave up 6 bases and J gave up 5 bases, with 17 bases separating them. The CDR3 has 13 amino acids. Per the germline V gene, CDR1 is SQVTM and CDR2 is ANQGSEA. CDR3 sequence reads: CSVRQAVGHEQYF. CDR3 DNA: TGCAGCGTCCGACAGGCAGTCGGCCACGAGCAGTACTTC.

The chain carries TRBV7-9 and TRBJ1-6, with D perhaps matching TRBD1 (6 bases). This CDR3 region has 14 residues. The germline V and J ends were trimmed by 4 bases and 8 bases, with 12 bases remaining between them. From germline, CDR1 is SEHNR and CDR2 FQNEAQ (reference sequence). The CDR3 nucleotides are TGTGCCAGCAGCTCGTATCACAGGGATTCACCCCTCCACTTT. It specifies CASSSYHRDSPLHF. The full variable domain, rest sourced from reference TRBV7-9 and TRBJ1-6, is DTGVSQNPRHKITKRGQNVTFRCDPISEHNRLYWYRQTLGQGPEFLTYFQNEAQLEKSRLLSDRFSAERPKGSFSTLEIQRTEQGDSAMYLCASSSYHRDSPLHFGNGTRLTVT.

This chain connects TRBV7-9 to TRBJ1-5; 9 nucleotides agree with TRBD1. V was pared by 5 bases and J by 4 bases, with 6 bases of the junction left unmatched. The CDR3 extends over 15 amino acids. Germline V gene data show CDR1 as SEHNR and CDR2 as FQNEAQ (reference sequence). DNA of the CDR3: TGTGCCAGCAGCACCGGGACAGGGACAAATCAGCCCCAGCATTTT. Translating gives CASSTGTGTNQPQHF.

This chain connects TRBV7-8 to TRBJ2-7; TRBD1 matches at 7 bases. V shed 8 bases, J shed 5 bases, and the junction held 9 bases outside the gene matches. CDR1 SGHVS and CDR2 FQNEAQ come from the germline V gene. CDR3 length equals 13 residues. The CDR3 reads CASEGFQGDEQYF. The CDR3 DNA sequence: TGTGCCAGCGAGGGATTTCAGGGGGACGAGCAGTACTTC. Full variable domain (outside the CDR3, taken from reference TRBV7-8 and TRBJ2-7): GAGVSQSPRYKVAKRGQDVALRCDPISGHVSLFWYQQALGQGPEFLTYFQNEAQLDKSGLPSDRFFAERPEGSVSTLKIQRTQQEDSAVYLCASEGFQGDEQYFGPGTRLTVT.

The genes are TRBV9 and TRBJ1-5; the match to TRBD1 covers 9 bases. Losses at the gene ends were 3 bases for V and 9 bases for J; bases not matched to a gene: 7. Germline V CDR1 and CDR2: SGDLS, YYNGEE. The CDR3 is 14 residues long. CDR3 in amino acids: CASSGGQGTRPQHF. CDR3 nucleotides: TGTGCCAGCAGCGGAGGACAGGGGACCCGGCCCCAGCATTTT.

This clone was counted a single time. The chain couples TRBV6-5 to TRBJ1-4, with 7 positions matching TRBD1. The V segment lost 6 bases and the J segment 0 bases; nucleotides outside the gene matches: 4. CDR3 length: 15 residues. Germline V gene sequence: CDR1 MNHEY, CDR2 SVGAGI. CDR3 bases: TGTGCCAGCAGCGACAGGGATGCAACTAATGAAAAACTGTTTTTT. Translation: CASSDRDATNEKLFF.